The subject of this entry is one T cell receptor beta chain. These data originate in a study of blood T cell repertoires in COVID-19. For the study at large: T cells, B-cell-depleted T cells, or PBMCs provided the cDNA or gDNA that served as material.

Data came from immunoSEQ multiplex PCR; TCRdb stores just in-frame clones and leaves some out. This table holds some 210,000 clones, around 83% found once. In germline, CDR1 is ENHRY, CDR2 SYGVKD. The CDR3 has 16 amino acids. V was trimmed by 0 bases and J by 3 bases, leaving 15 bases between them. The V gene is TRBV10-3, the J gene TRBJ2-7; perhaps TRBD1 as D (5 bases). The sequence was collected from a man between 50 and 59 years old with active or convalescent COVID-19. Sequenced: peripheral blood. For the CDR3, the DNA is TGTGCCATCAGTGAGTCTACAGGATTAAGTCGCTACGAGCAGTACTTC. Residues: CAISESTGLSRYEQYF.